The source of this T cell receptor (beta chain) is a study of T cells in Graves' hyperthyroidism and ophthalmopathy. With regard to this clonotype: What it binds is unknown.

V was cut by 0 bases and J by 4 bases, with 12 bases left in between. CDR3 length equals 15 residues. Germline lookup yields CDR1 MNHEY and CDR2 SMNVEV (reference sequence). There were TCR beta CDR3 regions amplified from RNA transcripts. HTBI primers were the set used in a first-round RT-PCR of the TCR CDR3. From the multiplex PCR reads, TCRdb called clonotypes with MiXCR, one entry per CDR3 protein. The sample contains approximately 400,000 distinct CDR3 sequences, roughly 20% of which appear only once. Subjects with ophthalmopathy showed a Clinical Activity Score no lower than 3, a NOSPECS grade no lower than 4, and a duration shorter than 3 months. General study points: Blood shared most expanded thyroid clonotypes above 0.001.

The source of this sequence is a man between 18 and 29 years old with Graves' ophthalmopathy. Sequenced input: blood. This chain links TRBV27 with TRBJ1-2, with no clear D. This CDR3 is CASSLSGQSPYGYTF. In DNA, the CDR3 is TGTGCCAGCAGTTTATCGGGTCAGTCTCCCTATGGCTACACCTTC.